The present entry profiles one T cell receptor beta chain with its context. No antigen is known for it. The PCR made use of 60 Vbeta and 13 Jbeta primers. Per the original data handling: The count from a later analysis was 60 million to 85 million unique TCR beta chains, about 9.9 million of them shared. Measured with immunoSEQ multiplex PCR; TCRdb has only the in-frame clones, and not every one. V, J and clone size reflect that table, while D and trimming were determined from the DNA. In the table there are about 200,000 clones, around 81% of which are singletons. The data were taken from a study of cytomegalovirus exposure and HLA in healthy donors. Study as a whole: Out of 350 to 400 genotyped donors, about 80% belonged to the Caucasian-associated ancestry cluster. Study-wide points: Rarity marked most TCR sequences, yet some public TCRs occurred in many donors.

The CDR3 totals 15 residues. From germline, CDR1 is SGDLS and CDR2 YYNGEE. Trimming removed 0 bases from V and 4 bases from J, with 13 bases in between. The TCR sequence derives from a man aged 25 to 45 in good health and CMV-seronegative. Sequencing used PBMCs. The gene calls are TRBV9 and TRBJ1-2, with D maybe TRBD1 (6 bases). CDR3 loop: CASSVGGRGLYGYTF. DNA for the CDR3: TGTGCCAGCAGCGTAGGGGGCAGGGGCCTCTATGGCTACACCTTC.